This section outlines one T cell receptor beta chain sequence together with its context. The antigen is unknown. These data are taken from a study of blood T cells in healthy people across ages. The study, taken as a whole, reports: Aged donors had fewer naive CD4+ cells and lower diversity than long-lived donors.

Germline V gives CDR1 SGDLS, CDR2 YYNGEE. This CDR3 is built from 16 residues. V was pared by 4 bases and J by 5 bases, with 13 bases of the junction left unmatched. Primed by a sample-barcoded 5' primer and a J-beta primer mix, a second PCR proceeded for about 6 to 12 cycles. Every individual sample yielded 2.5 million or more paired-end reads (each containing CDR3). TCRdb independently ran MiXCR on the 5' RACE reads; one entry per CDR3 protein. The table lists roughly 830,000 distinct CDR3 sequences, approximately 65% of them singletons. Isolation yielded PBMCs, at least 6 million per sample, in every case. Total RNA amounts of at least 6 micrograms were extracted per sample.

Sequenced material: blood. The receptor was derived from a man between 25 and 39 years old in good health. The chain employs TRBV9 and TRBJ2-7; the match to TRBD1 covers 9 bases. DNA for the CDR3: TGTGCCAGCAGCACAAGAGGGGGACAGGGTACCCACGAGCAGTACTTC. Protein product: CASSTRGGQGTHEQYF.